Shown below are 30 T cell receptor beta chains from a single sample sequenced in a study of T cells in women clearing cervical HPV infection. The protocol was immunoSEQ multiplex PCR, while the TCRdb copy is restricted to in-frame clones and leaves out a portion. Its listing shows about 41,000 clones. The sample was blood buffy coat. The receptor source for this set is a woman aged 18 to 69 with a cervical HPV16 infection that either progressed to CIN3+ or cleared (not recorded which).

Remarks on this clone: The read is 3 residues too short to cover the CDR3 end, so that end is filled in from the germline J gene. The chain combines TRBV20-1 with TRBJ2-5; 10 nucleotides match TRBD1. The trim removed 5 bases at V and 5 bases at J, leaving 11 bases unmatched. The CDR3 contains 15 residues. Germline CDR1 reads DFQATT; CDR2 reads SNEGSKA (reference sequence). CDR3 DNA, as far as it was read: TGCAGTGCTTTGACAGGGGGCAGGCGTCGGGAGACC. It encodes CSALTGGRRRET. The full-length CDR3 reads as CSALTGGRRRETQYF.

Notes on this clone: The read terminates 3 residues ahead of where the CDR3 ends, so the germline J gene completes it. The chain is built from TRBV7-2 and TRBJ1-2; 7 bases are a match to TRBD1. Germline assignment: CDR1 SGHTA and CDR2 FQGNSA. Trimming cost V 4 bases and J 7 bases; bases outside gene matches: 12. The CDR3 runs to 15 residues. The chain's CDR3 is CASSSWDSKGGGYTF. The sequenced part of the CDR3 DNA is TGTGCCAGCAGCTCTTGGGACAGCAAGGGAGGTGGC.

Notes on this clone: Coverage ceases 3 residues before the CDR3 finishes, and the germline J gene fills in the end. The gene calls are TRBV4-2 and TRBJ1-4; a possible D gene is TRBD1 (6 bases). This CDR3 has 19 residues. Deletions cut 0 bases from V and 0 bases from J, with 17 bases between. Germline values: CDR1 LGHNA, CDR2 YNFKEQ. The CDR3 reads CASSQDRLGQVATNEKLFF. The CDR3 DNA, read in part, is TGTGCCAGCAGCCAAGATCGTTTGGGACAAGTTGCAACTAATGAAAAA.

Notes on this clone: The read terminates 3 residues before the CDR3 end, so the remaining end is supplied by the germline J gene. The V gene is TRBV6-4, the J gene TRBJ2-1; TRBD2 matches at 8 bases. Germline V CDR1 and CDR2: MRHNA, SNTAGT. V trimming: 4 bases; J trimming: 8 bases; junction bases outside the gene matches: 7. The CDR3 spans 14 residues. The CDR3 sequence is CASSATGGVDEQFF. Partial CDR3 DNA: TGTGCCAGCAGTGCTACGGGAGGGGTCGATGAG.

In regard to this clone: The read finishes 3 residues shy of the CDR3 end, and the germline J gene is used to complete it. The V gene is TRBV10-1, the J gene TRBJ2-1, with 11 nucleotides matching TRBD2. CDR3 length equals 14 residues. Per germline, CDR1 WNHNN and CDR2 SYGVQD (reference sequence). Unmatched junction bases numbered 3, after V lost 7 bases and J lost 4 bases. CDR3 DNA, as far as it was read: TGCGCCAGCAACCGACTAGCGGGATACAATGAG. Translated: CASNRLAGYNE. The entire CDR3 protein is CASNRLAGYNEQFF.

In regard to this clone: The DNA ends 3 residues before the CDR3 does, and the rest of the CDR3 is filled in from the germline J gene. The rearrangement links TRBV2 to TRBJ2-1, with 9 bases that match TRBD1. V dropped 9 bases and J dropped 8; count of bases not matched to a gene: 5. The CDR3 loop spans 12 amino acids. Per the germline V gene, CDR1 is SNHLY and CDR2 is FYNNEI. CDR3 residues: CARGQGIHEQFF. The CDR3 DNA, read in part, is TGTGCCAGAGGACAGGGGATCCATGAG.

With respect to this clone: The read terminates 3 residues ahead of where the CDR3 ends, so the germline J gene completes it. This chain uses TRBV2 with TRBJ2-1; 8 bases align to TRBD2. CDR1 is SNHLY and CDR2 is FYNNEI in the germline V gene. This CDR3 is built from 15 residues. Trimming cost V 7 bases and J 3 bases; bases outside gene matches: 8. The covered CDR3 bases are TGTGCCAGCAAAGGATCGCGGGGGGACTACAATGAG. This translates into CASKGSRGDYNE. The CDR3, in full, reads CASKGSRGDYNEQFF.

Remarks on this clone: The CDR3 end falls 3 residues outside the read, so it is completed with the germline J gene. V usage is TRBV28 and J usage is TRBJ1-5; perhaps TRBD1 as D (5 bases). V was clipped by 6 bases and J by 4 bases, with 13 bases between them. The CDR3 is 14 amino acids. Germline assignment: CDR1 MDHEN and CDR2 SYDVKM. CDR3 bases read: TGTGCCAGCAGGGGGGGATTCCCGAATCAGCCC. Its protein is CASRGGFPNQP. The entire CDR3 sequence reads CASRGGFPNQPQHF.

About this clone itself: Read data end 3 residues before the CDR3 end; the end is taken from the germline J gene. This chain uses TRBV11-3 with TRBJ1-1, with 8 bases aligning to TRBD1. CDR1 and CDR2 from the germline V gene are SGHNT and YENEEA. The CDR3 is 13 amino acids. V dropped 5 bases and J dropped 4; count of bases not matched to a gene: 3. The CDR3 sequence is CASSQTGGTEAFF. The part of the CDR3 DNA that was read is TGTGCCAGCAGCCAAACAGGGGGCACTGAA.

As regards this clone: With the read ending 3 residues before the CDR3 end, the germline J gene is used to fill in that end. This chain connects TRBV10-2 to TRBJ2-1; D not resolved. The CDR3 extends over 15 amino acids. CDR1 is WSHSY and CDR2 is SAAADI in the germline V gene. Trimming cost V 3 bases and J 2 bases, with 11 bases left between them. CDR3 in amino acids: CASSDLVPTYNEQFF. The covered CDR3 bases are TGCGCCAGCAGTGATTTAGTTCCGACCTACAATGAG.

Notes on this clone: Read sequence stops 3 residues before the CDR3 end, and the germline J gene provides the missing end. V and J are TRBV7-9 and TRBJ1-3; 10 bases align to TRBD1. Per the germline V gene, CDR1 is SEHNR and CDR2 is FQNEAQ (reference sequence). CDR3 length: 15 residues. With 5 bases clipped from V and 4 bases from J, the junction kept 5 bases outside the gene matches. The sequenced CDR3 bases are TGTGCCAGCAGCCCCGGGACAGGGGCCGGAAACACC. This codes for CASSPGTGAGNT. The entire CDR3 is CASSPGTGAGNTIYF. The entire variable domain, with the rest obtained from reference TRBV7-9 and TRBJ1-3, is as follows: DTGVSQNPRHKITKRGQNVTFRCDPISEHNRLYWYRQTLGQGPEFLTYFQNEAQLEKSRLLSDRFSAERPKGSFSTLEIQRTEQGDSAMYLCASSPGTGAGNTIYFGEGSWLTVV.

In regard to this clone: The read terminates 3 residues ahead of where the CDR3 ends, so the germline J gene completes it. The genes are TRBV7-7 and TRBJ2-7, with TRBD2 matching over 7 bases. CDR3 size: 15 residues. Germline assignment: CDR1 SSHAT and CDR2 FNYEAQ (reference sequence). The trim removed 5 bases at V and 1 base at J, leaving 8 bases unmatched. The CDR3 spells CASSLGLGPSYEQYF. Partial CDR3 DNA: TGTGCCAGCAGCCTCGGACTAGGGCCATCCTACGAG.

As to this clone: The read comes to an end 3 residues before the CDR3 does, leaving the germline J gene to fill in the end. V and J are TRBV19 and TRBJ1-4; 9 bases are a match to TRBD1. The CDR3 totals 19 residues. The germline V gene encodes CDR1 LNHDA and CDR2 SQIVND (reference sequence). V dropped 1 base and J dropped 3; count of bases not matched to a gene: 12. The CDR3 spells CASSIASGQGKSANEKLFF. The DNA read from the CDR3 is TGTGCCAGTAGTATAGCTTCCGGACAGGGGAAATCGGCTAATGAAAAA. Full variable domain (outside the CDR3, taken from reference TRBV19 and TRBJ1-4): DGGITQSPKYLFRKEGQNVTLSCEQNLNHDAMYWYRQDPGQGLRLIYYSQIVNDFQKGDIAEGYSVSREKKESFPLTVTSAQKNPTAFYLCASSIASGQGKSANEKLFFGSGTQLSVL.

Worth noting for this clone: The read ends 3 residues shy of where the CDR3 ends; the end is completed using the germline J gene. The chain joins TRBV7-3 to TRBJ2-1, with 7 positions matching TRBD2. This CDR3 has 15 amino acids. Germline trimming cut 2 bases from V and 4 bases from J; bases unmatched to any gene: 5. CDR1 is SGHTA, CDR2 FQGTGA, per germline. CDR3 residues: CASSLSGLGYNEQFF. CDR3 bases read: TGTGCCAGCAGCTTATCAGGACTAGGGTACAATGAG.

With regard to this clone: Read sequence stops 3 residues before the CDR3 end, and the germline J gene provides the missing end. The V and J genes are TRBV10-3 and TRBJ2-1, with 8 positions matching TRBD2. Germline loops: CDR1 ENHRY, CDR2 SYGVKD. With 0 bases clipped from V and 4 bases from J, the junction kept 5 bases outside the gene matches. This CDR3 contains 16 residues. The CDR3 sequence is CAISESSGGRYNEQFF. CDR3 bases read: TGTGCCATCAGTGAGTCATCGGGGGGGCGATACAATGAG.

As for this clone: The CDR3 end is not reached by the read, which stops 3 residues before it; the germline J gene fills it in. The V gene is TRBV12-3 or TRBV12-4, the J gene TRBJ2-1; D is possibly TRBD1 (5 bases). V was shortened by 3 bases and J by 2 bases, with 11 bases between the two germline ends. CDR3 length: 15 amino acids. The CDR3: CASSFGQLTYNEQFF. The CDR3 DNA, read in part, is TGTGCCAGCAGTTTCGGACAACTCACCTACAATGAG.

With regard to this clone: The CDR3 end is not reached by the read, which stops 3 residues before it; the germline J gene fills it in. The V and J genes are TRBV5-4 and TRBJ1-1; 7 bases fit TRBD1. The CDR3 loop spans 14 amino acids. Germline V lookup: CDR1 SGHNT, CDR2 YYREEE (reference sequence). The CDR3 is CASSETGQPRGAFF. The covered CDR3 bases are TGTGCCAGCAGCGAAACGGGACAGCCACGGGGA.

Points on this clone: The DNA ends 3 residues before the CDR3 does, and the rest of the CDR3 is filled in from the germline J gene. This rearrangement joins TRBV5-1 to TRBJ1-2; 7 bases fit TRBD1. In germline, CDR1 is SGHRS, CDR2 YFSETQ. The CDR3 is 15 residues long. Incomplete CDR3 DNA: TGCGCCAGCAGCCGGGACAGCCGAGATAATGGAGGC. Translated, it gives CASSRDSRDNGG. In full, the CDR3 reads CASSRDSRDNGGYTF.

On this clone: The missing CDR3 end, 3 residues past where the read stops, is filled in from the germline J gene. The chain has TRBV10-1 and TRBJ2-3, with a possible D match to TRBD1 (5 bases). Trimming shortened V by 0 bases and J by 6 bases, and 10 bases separated the two germline ends. The CDR3 is made up of 14 amino acids. Germline CDR1 WNHNN, CDR2 SYGVQD (reference sequence). The sequenced CDR3 bases are TGCGCCAGCAGTGAGTCGGCAGGGTCCGATACG. Translation: CASSESAGSDT. From start to end, the CDR3 is CASSESAGSDTQYF.

To note about this clone: The read gets to within 3 residues of the CDR3 end, and the germline J gene fills in the rest. V and J are TRBV29-1 and TRBJ1-2; 9 bases agree with TRBD1. The CDR3 totals 13 residues. Germline CDR1 reads SQVTM; CDR2 reads ANQGSEA. Partial CDR3 DNA: TGCAGCGTCTCATGGGACAGGGATGGAGGC. As protein: CSVSWDRDGG. The full CDR3 is CSVSWDRDGGYTF.

Details on this clone: The CDR3 is cut off 3 residues early in the read; its end comes from the germline J gene. The gene calls are TRBV7-2 and TRBJ1-1, with TRBD1 as a possible D gene (6 bases). V was trimmed by 6 bases and J by 6 bases, leaving 11 bases between them. CDR3 length: 12 residues. CDR1 is SGHTA, CDR2 FQGNSA, per germline. The CDR3 DNA, read in part, is TGTGCCAGCAGAGGACAGTTCGCTGAA. It encodes CASRGQFAE. The complete CDR3 reads CASRGQFAEAFF.

As to this clone: Read sequence stops 3 residues before the CDR3 end, and the germline J gene provides the missing end. The chain uses TRBV7-8 and TRBJ2-5; the D gene is possibly TRBD2 (6 bases). The CDR3 is made up of 13 amino acids. The V end lost 3 bases, the J end lost 4 bases, and 9 bases lay between the germline ends. The germline gives CDR1 SGHVS, CDR2 FQNEAQ. The covered CDR3 bases are TGTGCCAGCAGCTTCAACGGGGGAGAGACC. Translated, it gives CASSFNGGET. The entire CDR3 reads CASSFNGGETQYF. Full variable domain (remainder filled in from reference TRBV7-8 and TRBJ2-5): GAGVSQSPRYKVAKRGQDVALRCDPISGHVSLFWYQQALGQGPEFLTYFQNEAQLDKSGLPSDRFFAERPEGSVSTLKIQRTQQEDSAVYLCASSFNGGETQYFGPGTRLLVL.

Comments on this clone: Read coverage stops 3 residues before the CDR3 terminus; the germline J gene supplies the remainder. The gene calls are TRBV5-1 and TRBJ1-1; D might be TRBD1 (5 bases). Germline loops: CDR1 SGHRS, CDR2 YFSETQ. V lost 5 bases to trimming and J lost 4 bases, with 15 bases between them. The CDR3 runs to 14 residues. The CDR3 sequence: CASRPVPGGTEAFF. Incomplete CDR3 DNA: TGCGCCAGCAGGCCAGTGCCGGGGGGCACTGAA.

Details on this clone: The CDR3 extends 3 residues past the end of the read, so its final part is completed from the germline J gene. The chain is built from TRBV7-8 and TRBJ1-5; D uncertain. V lost 2 bases, J lost 0 bases, and 11 bases lay in between. The CDR3 extends over 16 amino acids. CDR1 is SGHVS, CDR2 FQNEAQ, per germline. The chain's CDR3 is CASSLKRVFSNQPQHF. The DNA read from the CDR3 is TGTGCCAGCAGCTTAAAACGGGTCTTTAGCAATCAGCCC. The whole variable domain, remainder taken from reference TRBV7-8 and TRBJ1-5, is GAGVSQSPRYKVAKRGQDVALRCDPISGHVSLFWYQQALGQGPEFLTYFQNEAQLDKSGLPSDRFFAERPEGSVSTLKIQRTQQEDSAVYLCASSLKRVFSNQPQHFGDGTRLSIL.

As regards this clone: The CDR3 extends 3 residues past the end of the read, so its final part is completed from the germline J gene. The J gene is TRBJ1-4, the V gene TRBV19; 10 bases align to TRBD1. Germline V gene lookup returns CDR1 LNHDA and CDR2 SQIVND (reference sequence). The CDR3 length is 13 residues. V shed 10 bases, J shed 5 bases, and the junction held 4 bases outside the gene matches. The CDR3 loop is CATTDRGNEKLFF. CDR3 DNA, as far as it was read: TGTGCCACCACGGACAGGGGGAATGAAAAA.

A word on this clone: The sequence runs out 3 residues before the end of the CDR3; the remainder is reconstructed from the germline J gene. The V gene is TRBV6-2 or TRBV6-3, the J gene TRBJ2-1, with 9 bases that match TRBD2. The ends lost 6 bases at V and 1 base at J; junction bases unmatched: 7. The CDR3 is 16 amino acids. Germline lookup yields CDR1 MNHEY and CDR2 SVGEGT. Incomplete CDR3 DNA: TGTGCCAGCAGCCGTCTAGCGGGATTGTCCTACAATGAG. The encoded protein is CASSRLAGLSYNE. The full CDR3 protein is CASSRLAGLSYNEQFF.

Remarks on this clone: Coverage ceases 3 residues before the CDR3 finishes, and the germline J gene fills in the end. The rearrangement uses TRBV19 and TRBJ1-1; TRBD1 matches at 9 bases. This CDR3 is 15 amino acids long. From germline, CDR1 is LNHDA and CDR2 SQIVND (reference sequence). V shed 8 bases, J shed 3 bases, and the junction held 10 bases outside the gene matches. CDR3 bases read: TGTGCCAGTCGCCGGGACAGGGTTACGGACACTGAA. Its translation: CASRRDRVTDTE. The complete CDR3 reads CASRRDRVTDTEAFF.

Incomplete CDR3 DNA: TGCGCCAGCACCGATATACTAGCGGGGGGGCATAATGAG. Translated, it gives CASTDILAGGHNE. The full CDR3 protein reads CASTDILAGGHNEQFF. V is TRBV5-1 and J is TRBJ2-1; 13 nucleotides agree with TRBD2. The read stops 3 residues short of the end of the CDR3; the missing end is completed from the germline J gene. Germline V gene data show CDR1 as SGHRS and CDR2 as YFSETQ. V lost 6 bases to trimming and J lost 7 bases; unmatched junction nucleotides: 10. The CDR3 contains 16 residues.

Regarding this clone: The read terminates 3 residues ahead of where the CDR3 ends, so the germline J gene completes it. The chain uses TRBV19 and TRBJ2-1, with 10 bases lining up with TRBD1. This CDR3 spans 15 amino acids. The germline V gene encodes CDR1 LNHDA and CDR2 SQIVND (reference sequence). The J segment lost 2 bases and the V segment lost 7 bases, leaving 5 bases of the junction unmatched. This CDR3 reads CASTAGTGAYNEQFF. The DNA read from the CDR3 is TGTGCCAGTACCGCCGGGACAGGGGCCTACAATGAG.

In regard to this clone: The read is 3 residues too short to cover the CDR3 end, so that end is filled in from the germline J gene. The chain carries TRBV20-1 and TRBJ2-1; D is possibly TRBD2 (6 bases). Germline CDR1 DFQATT, CDR2 SNEGSKA (reference sequence). CDR3 length: 14 amino acids. V lost 3 bases and J lost 3, with 12 bases in between. The CDR3 loop reads CSASSGLGYNEQFF. The sequenced CDR3 bases are TGCAGTGCTAGTAGCGGCTTGGGCTACAATGAG.